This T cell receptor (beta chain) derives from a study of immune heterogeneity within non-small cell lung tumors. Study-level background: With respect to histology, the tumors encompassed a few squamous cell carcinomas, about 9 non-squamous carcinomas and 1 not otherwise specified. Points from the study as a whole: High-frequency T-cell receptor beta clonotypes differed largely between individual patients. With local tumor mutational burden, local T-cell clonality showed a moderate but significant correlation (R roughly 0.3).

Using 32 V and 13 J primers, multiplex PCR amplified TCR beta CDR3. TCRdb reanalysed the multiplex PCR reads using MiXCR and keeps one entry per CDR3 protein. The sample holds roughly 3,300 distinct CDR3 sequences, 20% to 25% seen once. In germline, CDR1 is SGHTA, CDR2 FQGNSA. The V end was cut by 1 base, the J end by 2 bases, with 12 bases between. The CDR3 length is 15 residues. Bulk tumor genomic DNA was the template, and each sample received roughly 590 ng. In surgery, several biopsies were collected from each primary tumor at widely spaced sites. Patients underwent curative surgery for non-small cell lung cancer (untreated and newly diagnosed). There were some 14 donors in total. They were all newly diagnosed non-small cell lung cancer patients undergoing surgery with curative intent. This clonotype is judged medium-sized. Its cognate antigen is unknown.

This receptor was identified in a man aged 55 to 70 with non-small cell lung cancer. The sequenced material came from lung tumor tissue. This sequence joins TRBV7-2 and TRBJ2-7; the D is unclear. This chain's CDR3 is CASSLGGRIAYEQYF. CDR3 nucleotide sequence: TGTGCCAGCAGCTTAGGGGGTAGGATCGCCTACGAGCAGTACTTC.